A single sample is the source of the 27 T cell receptor beta chains below, sequenced in a study of blood T cell repertoires in COVID-19. The table came from immunoSEQ multiplex PCR; TCRdb's copy has only in-frame clones and leaves some out. The sample includes roughly 450,000 clones, 90% seen only once; the top ten take less than 0.75%. The sequenced sample was PBMCs or T cells enriched from blood (not recorded which). These receptors originate from a man aged 18 to 35 who had recovered from COVID-19.

The CDR3 here is CASSLYTAGTEAFF. CDR3 sequence (DNA): TGTGCCAGCAGTTTATACACGGCGGGCACTGAAGCTTTCTTT. This chain connects TRBV28 to TRBJ1-1; D gene unclear. Germline V CDR1 and CDR2: MDHEN, SYDVKM. This CDR3 has 14 residues. Trimming removed 1 base at V and 4 bases at J, with 10 bases between.

V usage is TRBV28 and J usage is TRBJ1-2, with D perhaps TRBD1 (5 bases). The CDR3 has 15 amino acids. The V end was cut by 3 bases, the J end by 5 bases, with 16 bases between. Germline assignment: CDR1 MDHEN and CDR2 SYDVKM. Here the CDR3 reads CASSLGLLEAYGYTF. CDR3 coding DNA: TGTGCCAGCAGTTTGGGACTCCTTGAGGCTTATGGCTACACCTTC.

This rearrangement joins TRBV7-3 to TRBJ1-6, with a tentative D call TRBD1 (5 bases). V lost 1 base and J lost 7, with 8 bases in between. Germline CDR1 and CDR2: SGHTA and FQGTGA. The CDR3 sequence is 14 residues long. CDR3 in amino acids: CASSLISGNSPLHF. In nucleotides, the CDR3 is TGTGCCAGCAGCTTAATATCAGGGAATTCACCCCTCCACTTT.

The genes are TRBV4-1 and TRBJ2-2; D is undetermined. Germline CDR1 is MGHRA and CDR2 is YSYEKL. The CDR3 contains 16 residues. V lost 0 bases to trimming and J lost 0 bases, with 8 bases between them. The CDR3 DNA reads as TGCGCCAGCAGCCAAGATTCAACAGCGAACACCGGGGAGCTGTTTTTT. The encoded protein is CASSQDSTANTGELFF.

This chain links TRBV7-9 with TRBJ1-2; no reliable D call. Germline V gene sequence: CDR1 SEHNR, CDR2 FQNEAQ (reference sequence). The CDR3 totals 14 residues. V lost 3 bases, J lost 4 bases, and 12 bases lay in between. Here the CDR3 DNA reads TGTGCCAGCAGCTTGGTTGGAGTTCTCTATGGCTACACCTTC. Its translation is CASSLVGVLYGYTF.

The chain combines TRBV11-2 with TRBJ2-7; no firm D call. Trimming cost V 0 bases and J 1 base, with 4 bases left between them. The CDR3 has 13 amino acids. Germline CDR1 SGHAT, CDR2 FQNNGV. CDR3 DNA sequence: TGTGCCAGCAGCTTAGACGGGTCCTACGAGCAGTACTTC. It codes for CASSLDGSYEQYF.

V usage is TRBV2 and J usage is TRBJ2-2, with D possibly TRBD2 on 7 matching bases. The CDR3 consists of 15 residues. V lost 6 bases and J 7 bases, leaving 18 bases between the germline ends. Per the germline V gene, CDR1 is SNHLY and CDR2 is FYNNEI. Written as DNA, the CDR3 is TGTGCCAGCAGAGAACCGGGGGGCGACGGCGGGGAGCTGTTTTTT. Its protein product is CASREPGGDGGELFF.

The chain joins TRBV7-8 to TRBJ2-1; D is perhaps TRBD1 (5 bases). V was shortened by 1 base and J by 9 bases, with 16 bases between the two germline ends. The CDR3 consists of 15 residues. CDR1 is SGHVS, CDR2 FQNEAQ, per germline. The CDR3 reads CASSLGKGANGEQFF. Written as DNA, the CDR3 is TGTGCCAGCAGCTTAGGTAAAGGGGCTAACGGTGAGCAGTTCTTC.

This chain links TRBV5-1 with TRBJ1-1; D may be TRBD1 (6 bases). This CDR3 spans 17 amino acids. Germline V gene sequence: CDR1 SGHRS, CDR2 YFSETQ. Deletions cut 6 bases from V and 0 bases from J, with 21 bases between. Here the CDR3 reads CASNRAGWGRLNTEAFF. Here the CDR3 DNA reads TGCGCCAGCAACAGGGCGGGTTGGGGGAGATTGAACACTGAAGCTTTCTTT. Drawing the rest from reference TRBV5-1 and TRBJ1-1, the complete variable domain is KAGVTQTPRYLIKTRGQQVTLSCSPISGHRSVSWYQQTPGQGLQFLFEYFSETQRNKGNFPGRFSGRQFSNSRSEMNVSTLELGDSALYLCASNRAGWGRLNTEAFFGQGTRLTVV.

Regarding this clone: Within the sample, other DNA sequences also encode this same CDR3. The rearrangement links TRBV12-3 or TRBV12-4 to TRBJ1-5, with no clear D. The CDR3 covers 11 residues. The germline V and J ends were trimmed by 6 bases and 3 bases, with 3 bases remaining between them. The CDR3, as DNA: TGTGCCAGCAGCCTCAATCAGCCCCAGCATTTT. Its translation is CASSLNQPQHF.

This sequence joins TRBV28 and TRBJ1-4, with a tentative D call TRBD1 (5 bases). Trimming cost V 4 bases and J 3 bases, with 15 bases left between them. The CDR3 is 16 residues long. Germline loops: CDR1 MDHEN, CDR2 SYDVKM. CDR3 residues: CASSSGGGTANEKLFF. As DNA, the CDR3 is TGTGCCAGCAGTTCTGGTGGGGGGACGGCTAATGAAAAACTGTTTTTT. The complete variable domain, with remaining parts taken from reference TRBV28 and TRBJ1-4, reads DVKVTQSSRYLVKRTGEKVFLECVQDMDHENMFWYRQDPGLGLRLIYFSYDVKMKEKGDIPEGYSVSREKKERFSLILESASTNQTSMYLCASSSGGGTANEKLFFGSGTQLSVL.

This rearrangement joins TRBV3-1 (or the pseudogene TRBV3-2) to TRBJ2-5; the D is unclear. The germline V gene has CDR1 LGHDT and CDR2 YNNKEL (reference sequence). The length of the CDR3 is 14 residues. V was pared by 0 bases and J by 4 bases, with 9 bases between. The CDR3, as DNA: TGTGCCAGCAGCCAAGAATACAGTCTAGAGACCCAGTACTTC. Amino acids: CASSQEYSLETQYF.

The rearrangement joins TRBV7-9 to TRBJ2-3; a possible D gene is TRBD2 (5 bases). V was cut by 3 bases and J by 1 base, with 11 bases left in between. The germline V gene has CDR1 SEHNR and CDR2 FQNEAQ (reference sequence). CDR3 length equals 15 residues. CDR3 protein: CASSFQVGGTDTQYF. The CDR3 coding sequence is TGTGCCAGCAGCTTCCAAGTCGGGGGCACAGATACGCAGTATTTT.

The chain employs TRBV11-2 and TRBJ2-7, with D unclear. This CDR3 region has 13 residues. The germline V gene has CDR1 SGHAT and CDR2 FQNNGV. Trimming cost V 3 bases and J 6 bases, with 12 bases left between them. CDR3 coding DNA: TGTGCCAGCAGCTTTCCAGGTGTGGGCGAGCAGTACTTC. Amino acid sequence: CASSFPGVGEQYF.

The chain couples TRBV9 to TRBJ2-7; D is perhaps TRBD1 (5 bases). The germline V gene encodes CDR1 SGDLS and CDR2 YYNGEE. V was shortened by 0 bases and J by 2 bases, with 9 bases between the two germline ends. The CDR3 contains 14 residues. The CDR3 reads CASSVVEGAYEQYF. For the CDR3, the DNA is TGTGCCAGCAGCGTAGTGGAAGGGGCCTACGAGCAGTACTTC.

In the case of this clone: The sample carries other DNA sequences with the same CDR3. The CDR3: CASSLRQGNGYTF. The CDR3 nucleotides read TGTGCCAGCAGTTTACGGCAGGGAAATGGCTACACCTTC. The chain recombines TRBV12-3 or TRBV12-4 with TRBJ1-2; D is perhaps TRBD1 (5 bases). V was pared by 2 bases and J by 6 bases, with 10 bases between. This CDR3 region has 13 residues.

CDR3 protein: CASSLGESVRVGYTF. The CDR3, as DNA: TGTGCCAGCAGCTTAGGCGAGTCGGTGCGGGTTGGCTACACCTTC. The genes are TRBV7-9 and TRBJ1-2; D unclear. The CDR3 is 15 residues long. Trimming left V 1 base short and J 7 bases short, with 16 bases between. CDR1 and CDR2 (germline): SEHNR, FQNEAQ (reference sequence). The whole variable domain, remainder taken from reference TRBV7-9 and TRBJ1-2, is DTGVSQNPRHKITKRGQNVTFRCDPISEHNRLYWYRQTLGQGPEFLTYFQNEAQLEKSRLLSDRFSAERPKGSFSTLEIQRTEQGDSAMYLCASSLGESVRVGYTFGSGTRLTVV.

The chain employs TRBV2 and TRBJ2-7; TRBD1 matches 11 bases. The V and J ends lost 3 bases and 4 bases, in that order; junction bases with no gene match: 2. Germline V CDR1 and CDR2: SNHLY, FYNNEI. The length of the CDR3 is 14 residues. CDR3: CASSEDRGQYEQYF. The CDR3 bases are TGTGCCAGCAGTGAGGACAGGGGGCAATACGAGCAGTACTTC. Looking up the rest from reference TRBV2 and TRBJ2-7 gives the full variable domain: EPEVTQTPSHQVTQMGQEVILRCVPISNHLYFYWYRQILGQKVEFLVSFYNNEISEKSEIFDDQFSVERPDGSNFTLKIRSTKLEDSAMYFCASSEDRGQYEQYFGPGTRLTVT.

The rearrangement uses TRBV24-1 and TRBJ2-2; 7 nucleotides align to TRBD2. This CDR3 spans 17 amino acids. Trimming removed 3 bases from V and 6 bases from J; junction bases left unmatched: 12. Germline assignment: CDR1 KGHDR and CDR2 SFDVKD. The CDR3 DNA follows: TGTGCCACCAGTGATGCCCCGGGAGGCTGGGATCCCGGGGAGCTGTTTTTT. Protein: CATSDAPGGWDPGELFF.

V and J are TRBV7-2 and TRBJ1-2; tentative D call: TRBD1 (5 bases). Trimming pared 5 bases from V and 3 bases from J, leaving 13 bases between. CDR1 and CDR2 from the germline V gene are SGHTA and FQGNSA. The CDR3 has 14 residues. This CDR3 is CASSHGGGYYGYTF. In DNA, the CDR3 is TGTGCCAGCAGCCACGGGGGGGGATACTATGGCTACACCTTC.

V gene TRBV6-1 combines with J gene TRBJ1-5; D is undetermined. Trimming cost V 0 bases and J 3 bases, with 9 bases left between them. This CDR3 is 15 amino acids long. CDR1 is MNHNS and CDR2 is SASEGT in the germline V gene. The CDR3 spells CASSEAPYHNQPQHF. The CDR3 DNA sequence: TGTGCCAGCAGTGAAGCGCCCTACCACAATCAGCCCCAGCATTTT.

The chain uses TRBV2 and TRBJ1-1; the match to TRBD1 covers 8 bases. This CDR3 region has 16 residues. CDR1 is SNHLY and CDR2 is FYNNEI in the germline V gene. The V and J ends lost 4 bases and 1 base, in that order; junction bases with no gene match: 8. This CDR3 reads CASSGPPGGTNTEAFF. CDR3 nucleotides: TGTGCCAGCAGTGGCCCCCCAGGGGGCACGAACACTGAAGCTTTCTTT. The entire variable domain, with the rest obtained from reference TRBV2 and TRBJ1-1, is as follows: EPEVTQTPSHQVTQMGQEVILRCVPISNHLYFYWYRQILGQKVEFLVSFYNNEISEKSEIFDDQFSVERPDGSNFTLKIRSTKLEDSAMYFCASSGPPGGTNTEAFFGQGTRLTVV.

The genes are TRBV29-1 and TRBJ1-1; the D is unclear. The germline V gene encodes CDR1 SQVTM and CDR2 ANQGSEA. V lost 4 bases and J 0 bases, leaving 9 bases between the germline ends. This CDR3 contains 13 residues. Here the CDR3 reads CSVGNRLNTEAFF. The CDR3 nucleotides are TGCAGCGTTGGTAACAGACTGAACACTGAAGCTTTCTTT.

The chain couples TRBV14 to TRBJ2-5; 13 nucleotides align to TRBD2. The V gene end was trimmed by 4 bases and the J gene end by 5 bases; junction bases not matched to a gene: 4. The CDR3 has 15 residues. Germline loops: CDR1 SGHDN, CDR2 FVKESK. The CDR3 spells CASSPGLAGLETQYF. The CDR3 nucleotides are TGTGCCAGCAGCCCGGGACTAGCGGGACTCGAGACCCAGTACTTC.

The chain has TRBV7-9 and TRBJ1-1; 10 bases fit TRBD1. V shed 5 bases, J shed 7 bases, and the junction held 4 bases outside the gene matches. CDR1 SEHNR and CDR2 FQNEAQ come from the germline V gene (reference sequence). The CDR3 is made up of 13 amino acids. In nucleotides, the CDR3 is TGTGCCAGCAGCCAGACAGGGGGCGGTGAAGCTTTCTTT. It yields the protein CASSQTGGGEAFF.

The chain employs TRBV23-1 and TRBJ1-5; D call uncertain. TRBV23-1 is noted as an ORF with a role that remains uncertain. The V end was cut by 3 bases, the J end by 0 bases, with 24 bases between. This CDR3 has 20 amino acids. As DNA, the CDR3 is TGCGCCAGCAGTCACCCCCTAAGGAGCATGCCCTTATATAGCAATCAGCCCCAGCATTTT. It is translated as CASSHPLRSMPLYSNQPQHF.

The chain has TRBV25-1 and TRBJ2-3; possible D gene TRBD1, 5 bases. Looked up from germline, CDR1 is MGHDK and CDR2 is SYGVNS. The V end was cut by 4 bases, the J end by 1 base, with 6 bases between. This CDR3 has 13 residues. The CDR3 sequence is CASSVTGTDTQYF. Written as DNA, the CDR3 is TGTGCCAGCAGTGTGACAGGCACAGATACGCAGTATTTT.